The 30 T cell receptor beta chains in this list originate from one sample, sequenced in a study of post-analysis software for immune sequencing data. Study observations and caveats: Elevated frequency relative to controls characterized roughly 5 TRBV segments in patients, TRBV5-6, TRBV5-1 and TRBV20-1 among them.

TCR beta cDNA libraries included unique molecular identifiers. TCRdb recomputed calls from the PCR reads with MiXCR, one row per CDR3 protein. This sample yields hundreds of thousands of distinct CDR3 sequences, of which roughly 50% are seen a single time; 4.6% belongs to the top ten. These receptors are not linked to any known antigen. Sequencing was performed on blood. These receptors were taken from a girl aged 5 to 17 with multiple sclerosis.

The gene calls are TRBV2 and TRBJ2-7, with 8 positions matching TRBD2. The J call is doubtful: the DNA matches TRBJ2-5 better. The CDR3 spans 15 residues. Looked up from germline, CDR1 is SNHLY and CDR2 is FYNNEI. The CDR3 region is CASPRAGATPETQYF. As DNA, the CDR3 is TGTGCCAGCCCTAGAGCGGGGGCGACCCCCGAGACCCAGTACTTC.

The chain recombines TRBV6-2 or TRBV6-3 with TRBJ2-4; TRBD2 aligns across 10 bases. The V and J ends lost 2 bases and 13 bases, in that order; junction bases with no gene match: 14. The CDR3 consists of 16 residues. Per the germline V gene, CDR1 is MNHEY and CDR2 is SVGEGT. CDR3 protein: CASSYNRLAGAHVQYF. The CDR3 DNA reads as TGTGCCAGCAGTTACAATCGGCTAGCGGGAGCACATGTGCAGTACTTC.

For the CDR3, the DNA is TGTGCCAGCAGCGTAGATTCTAGCGGGGGGGATAGCTCCTACAATGAGCAGTTCTTC. It specifies CASSVDSSGGDSSYNEQFF. The J gene is TRBJ2-1, the V gene TRBV9, with 12 bases identical to TRBD2. V lost 0 bases to trimming and J lost 0 bases; unmatched junction nucleotides: 7. Germline V CDR1 and CDR2: SGDLS, YYNGEE. This CDR3 comprises 19 residues. Using reference TRBV9 and TRBJ2-1 for the parts outside the CDR3, the full variable domain is DSGVTQTPKHLITATGQRVTLRCSPRSGDLSVYWYQQSLDQGLQFLIQYYNGEERAKGNILERFSAQQFPDLHSELNLSSLELGDSALYFCASSVDSSGGDSSYNEQFFGPGTRLTVL.

V usage is TRBV11-2 and J usage is TRBJ2-1, with 10 positions matching TRBD1. The CDR3 has 15 amino acids. After removal of 7 bases from V and 7 bases from J, the junction contained 10 bases not matched to a gene. CDR1 SGHAT and CDR2 FQNNGV come from the germline V gene. CDR3 loop: CASNTEGQGYNEQFF. CDR3 bases: TGTGCCAGCAACACTGAGGGACAGGGGTATAATGAGCAGTTCTTC.

The rearrangement joins TRBV29-1 to TRBJ1-5; 7 bases map to TRBD1. There are 14 residues in the CDR3. J lost 2 bases, V lost 3 bases, and 4 bases had no gene match. In germline, CDR1 is SQVTM, CDR2 ANQGSEA. The CDR3 spells CSVDTGEGNQPQHF. The CDR3 DNA follows: TGCAGCGTTGATACAGGGGAAGGCAATCAGCCCCAGCATTTT.

The chain uses TRBV5-6 and TRBJ2-7; D unresolved. The CDR3 extends over 14 amino acids. In germline, CDR1 is SGHDT, CDR2 YYEEEE. Trimming stripped 1 base from V and 2 bases from J, with 10 bases between. The CDR3, as DNA: TGTGCCAGCAGCTTGCAAGGCAGCCCCTACGAGCAGTACTTC. It codes for CASSLQGSPYEQYF.

This chain links TRBV7-2 with TRBJ2-7; D is perhaps TRBD2 (6 bases). Between the trimmed V and J ends, which lost 5 bases and 3 bases, there was a span of 14 bases. The CDR3 sequence is 14 residues long. Germline CDR1 SGHTA, CDR2 FQGNSA. The CDR3 loop is CASSLRDWSYEQYF. The CDR3 nucleotides are TGTGCCAGCAGCCTCCGGGACTGGAGCTACGAGCAGTACTTC.

This chain connects TRBV7-2 to TRBJ2-7; weak D call: TRBD2 (6 bases). The CDR3 runs 15 residues. Germline lookup yields CDR1 SGHTA and CDR2 FQGNSA. V lost 5 bases and J lost 4, with 18 bases in between. CDR3 nucleotide sequence: TGTGCCAGCAGCCTTCAGGAGGGCATAATGTACGAGCAGTACTTC. This sequence encodes CASSLQEGIMYEQYF.

This clonotype was detected a few times. The chain joins TRBV5-5 to TRBJ2-5; D not certain. V was trimmed by 0 bases and J by 2 bases, leaving 8 bases between them. Germline CDR1 reads SGHKS; CDR2 reads YYEKEE (reference sequence). This CDR3 region has 14 residues. The CDR3, as DNA: TGTGCCAGCAGCTTGGTGTCAGCACAAGAGACCCAGTACTTC. Its protein product is CASSLVSAQETQYF.

The J gene is TRBJ2-3, the V gene TRBV7-9, with 7 bases identical to TRBD1. V gave up 2 bases and J gave up 0 bases; unmatched junction bases: 2. The CDR3 is 15 residues long. Per germline, CDR1 SEHNR and CDR2 FQNEAQ (reference sequence). CDR3 sequence: CASSLQGVSTDTQYF. For the CDR3, the DNA is TGTGCCAGCAGCTTACAGGGGGTTAGCACAGATACGCAGTATTTT.

J is TRBJ1-2 and V is TRBV29-1; TRBD1 is a possible D gene (5 bases). Trimming took off 2 bases at V and 1 base at J, with 17 bases between the two ends. Germline loops: CDR1 SQVTM, CDR2 ANQGSEA. The CDR3 runs 16 residues. The CDR3 loop reads CSVEKSPGNINYGYTF. Here the CDR3 DNA reads TGCAGCGTTGAAAAGTCCCCAGGGAACATTAACTATGGCTACACCTTC.

The rearrangement joins TRBV3-1 to TRBJ1-5; D might be TRBD1 (6 bases). CDR1 LGHDT and CDR2 YNNKEL come from the germline V gene (reference sequence). The germline V and J ends were trimmed by 1 base and 7 bases, with 14 bases remaining between them. CDR3 size: 15 residues. The CDR3 DNA reads TGTGCCAGCAGCCAAGCTTTGGGGGCGGGCCAGCCCCAGCATTTT. Encoded protein: CASSQALGAGQPQHF.

This clonotype appeared a single time. This rearrangement joins TRBV7-2 to TRBJ1-4; TRBD1 might be the D (6 bases). The V end lost 4 bases, the J end lost 5 bases, and 11 bases lay between the germline ends. This CDR3 has 14 amino acids. The germline V gene has CDR1 SGHTA and CDR2 FQGNSA. DNA for the CDR3: TGTGCCAGCAGCTCCAGGGGCCAAAATGAAAAACTGTTTTTT. As protein: CASSSRGQNEKLFF.

The V gene is TRBV7-3, the J gene TRBJ2-1, with a possible D match to TRBD1 (5 bases). Germline loops: CDR1 SGHTA, CDR2 FQGTGA. Trimming left V 5 bases short and J 9 bases short, with 14 bases between. The CDR3 is made up of 13 amino acids. CDR3 sequence reads: CASSRAGYGEQFF. The CDR3 DNA reads as TGTGCCAGCAGCCGGGCAGGGTACGGTGAGCAGTTCTTC.

V is TRBV27 and J is TRBJ2-1; 14 bases align to TRBD2. Germline V lookup: CDR1 MNHEY, CDR2 SMNVEV (reference sequence). Trimming removed 7 bases from V and 8 bases from J; junction bases left unmatched: 16. The CDR3 is made up of 18 amino acids. The CDR3 bases are TGTGCCAGCAAGAGACTAGCGGGAGGGCCTAAAGGTTTGGATGAGCAGTTCTTC. Protein sequence: CASKRLAGGPKGLDEQFF.

As DNA, the CDR3 is TGCAGTGCTAGTGACCCCGGGACAGCTAACACTGAAGCTTTCTTT. It encodes CSASDPGTANTEAFF. This sequence joins TRBV20-1 and TRBJ1-1, with 7 nucleotides matching TRBD1. CDR3 length: 15 residues. The V gene's germline CDR1 is DFQATT and CDR2 SNEGSKA (reference sequence). V lost 3 bases to trimming and J lost 2 bases; unmatched junction nucleotides: 9.

V usage is TRBV29-1 and J usage is TRBJ2-7, with 9 bases matching TRBD2. Germline CDR1 is SQVTM and CDR2 is ANQGSEA. J gave up 4 bases and V 2 bases, and 6 bases lay outside the gene matches. The CDR3 sequence is 14 residues long. CDR3 DNA sequence: TGCAGCGTTGAACCCAGCGGGAGGCCGTACGAGCAGTACTTC. It encodes CSVEPSGRPYEQYF.

The chain is built from TRBV6-2 or TRBV6-3 and TRBJ2-7; a weak D match, TRBD2 (6 bases). Germline assignment: CDR1 MNHEY and CDR2 SVGEGT. The CDR3 covers 15 residues. V was clipped by 3 bases and J by 4 bases, with 16 bases between them. As DNA, the CDR3 is TGTGCCAGCAGTTATGCGGGACTCGAGAAATACGAGCAGTACTTC. Protein sequence: CASSYAGLEKYEQYF.

This chain connects TRBV20-1 to TRBJ2-6, with D perhaps TRBD2 (5 bases). V dropped 5 bases and J dropped 3 bases, with 23 bases sitting between them. Germline CDR1 and CDR2: DFQATT and SNEGSKA (reference sequence). This CDR3 has 18 amino acids. The CDR3 is CSAQRAGFPTGGANVLTF. The CDR3 DNA is TGCAGTGCTCAGAGGGCGGGCTTTCCCACTGGTGGGGCCAACGTCCTGACTTTC.

This clonotype was seen a handful of times. J is TRBJ2-3 and V is TRBV6-4; D is uncertain. Germline V CDR1 and CDR2: MRHNA, SNTAGT. The CDR3 loop spans 14 amino acids. Trimming took 4 bases from V and 2 from J, leaving 10 bases between them. The CDR3 loop reads CASSVGLLTDTQYF. The CDR3 region has the DNA TGTGCCAGCAGTGTCGGCCTACTCACAGATACGCAGTATTTT.

For the CDR3, the DNA is TGTGCCAGCAGCTTAGGTTGGGAGAAAGAGACCCAGTACTTC. The encoded protein is CASSLGWEKETQYF. The chain couples TRBV11-3 to TRBJ2-5; perhaps TRBD2 as D (5 bases). Germline CDR1 SGHNT, CDR2 YENEEA. The CDR3 is made up of 14 amino acids. With 1 base removed from V and 3 bases from J, the gap between germline ends came to 9 bases.

In this sample, this clonotype turned up a few times. The chain joins TRBV4-2 to TRBJ1-2; 8 bases match TRBD1. V was pared by 3 bases and J by 6 bases, with 12 bases of the junction left unmatched. CDR1 and CDR2 (germline): LGHNA, YNFKEQ. The CDR3 runs to 16 residues. CDR3 protein: CASSHRQGTTTNGYTF. The DNA of the CDR3 is TGTGCCAGCAGCCACAGACAGGGGACCACAACCAATGGCTACACCTTC.

The chain combines TRBV4-2 with TRBJ2-7; the match to TRBD1 covers 9 bases. This CDR3 spans 15 amino acids. Looked up from germline, CDR1 is LGHNA and CDR2 is YNFKEQ. The ends lost 0 bases at V and 3 bases at J; junction bases unmatched: 3. The CDR3 DNA sequence: TGTGCCAGCAGCCAAGAGTGGGACAGGGACTACGAGCAGTACTTC. Its protein is CASSQEWDRDYEQYF.

The chain joins TRBV28 to TRBJ2-1; 8 nucleotides align to TRBD1. Germline values: CDR1 MDHEN, CDR2 SYDVKM. V lost 5 bases and J lost 0; bases outside the gene matches: 6. This CDR3 region has 16 residues. The CDR3 nucleotides read TGTGCCAGCAGTCAGTTGGGACAGGTCTCCTACAATGAGCAGTTCTTC. It is translated as CASSQLGQVSYNEQFF.

This clonotype was seen a single time. This chain uses TRBV6-5 with TRBJ2-3; the match to TRBD2 covers 10 bases. Germline trimming cut 4 bases from V and 6 bases from J; bases unmatched to any gene: 13. The germline gives CDR1 MNHEY, CDR2 SVGAGI. The CDR3 has 17 amino acids. The CDR3 DNA reads as TGTGCCAGCAGTTCCGGGACTAGCGACCGGGGTTCGGATACGCAGTATTTT. The encoded protein is CASSSGTSDRGSDTQYF.

J is TRBJ2-7 and V is TRBV20-1; D call uncertain. Germline lookup yields CDR1 DFQATT and CDR2 SNEGSKA (reference sequence). V was trimmed by 4 bases and J by 1 base, leaving 11 bases between them. This CDR3 contains 13 residues. The DNA for the CDR3 is TGCAGTGCTACCCACCGAATTTCCTACGAGCAGTACTTC. Its protein is CSATHRISYEQYF.

In nucleotides, the CDR3 is TGTGCCAGCAGCCTCCTCGGTAGCGGGAGAGAGACCCAGTACTTC. This encodes CASSLLGSGRETQYF. The chain combines TRBV14 with TRBJ2-5, with TRBD2 matching over 9 bases. Germline values: CDR1 SGHDN, CDR2 FVKESK. V was clipped by 4 bases and J by 4 bases; unmatched bases: 7. The CDR3 is made up of 15 amino acids.

The V call is TRBV25-1, the J call TRBJ2-1; maybe TRBD2 (5 bases). The CDR3 extends over 14 amino acids. Germline CDR1 is MGHDK and CDR2 is SYGVNS. V gave up 6 bases and J gave up 6 bases, with 15 bases separating them. The CDR3 here is CASSRLATGNEQFF. In DNA, the CDR3 is TGTGCCAGCAGCCGGCTAGCTACGGGCAATGAGCAGTTCTTC.

This sequence joins TRBV7-8 and TRBJ1-5; 9 bases are a match to TRBD1. This CDR3 contains 19 residues. V shed 5 bases and J 2 bases; nucleotides not matched to a gene: 16. Germline V gene data show CDR1 as SGHVS and CDR2 as FQNEAQ. The CDR3 loop reads CASSGRQGETKGGNQPQHF. CDR3 DNA: TGTGCCAGCAGCGGGCGACAGGGGGAGACTAAAGGCGGCAATCAGCCCCAGCATTTT. The whole variable domain, remainder taken from reference TRBV7-8 and TRBJ1-5, is GAGVSQSPRYKVAKRGQDVALRCDPISGHVSLFWYQQALGQGPEFLTYFQNEAQLDKSGLPSDRFFAERPEGSVSTLKIQRTQQEDSAVYLCASSGRQGETKGGNQPQHFGDGTRLSIL.

The CDR3 region has the DNA TGCGCCAGCAGCCAAGATCCTGAAGAGACCCAGTACTTC. This sequence encodes CASSQDPEETQYF. V is TRBV4-1 and J is TRBJ2-5; D not resolved. This CDR3 comprises 13 residues. Germline V gene data show CDR1 as MGHRA and CDR2 as YSYEKL. Between the trimmed V and J ends, which lost 0 bases and 3 bases, there was a span of 5 bases.